This T cell receptor (beta chain) was sequenced during a study of T cell responses to AZD1222 COVID-19 vaccine. The study, taken as a whole, reports: Baseline seropositives among AZD1222 recipients totaled only five or six. There were repertoire samples only from the period after the peak T cell response.

Repertoires were generated with immunoSEQ multiplex PCR, while TCRdb's copy carries only in-frame clones and drops some. Of about 72,000 clones listed, 89% are singletons. For this clone: The antigen is undetermined.

Trimming removed 1 base at V and 5 bases at J, with 21 bases between. CDR3 length: 18 residues. Germline V gene data show CDR1 as KGHSY and CDR2 as FQNENV. The receptor was derived from an adult who received the AZD1222 COVID-19 vaccine. The specimen was peripheral blood, collected 28 days after the second AZD1222 dose. V is TRBV16 and J is TRBJ2-1; D is unresolved. The CDR3 coding sequence is TGTGCCAGCAGCCAATTGGGTGGAATAACTGGGATCGACAATGAGCAGTTCTTC. Protein sequence: CASSQLGGITGIDNEQFF. Drawing the rest from reference TRBV16 and TRBJ2-1, the complete variable domain is GEEVAQTPKHLVRGEGQKAKLYCAPIKGHSYVFWYQQVLKNEFKFLISFQNENVFDETGMPKERFSAKCLPNSPCSLEIQATKLEDSAVYFCASSQLGGITGIDNEQFFGPGTRLTVL.